This is a list of T cell receptor beta chains from one sample in a study of identical twins. TCRdb called the 5' RACE reads again in MiXCR, with one record for every CDR3 protein. The sample shows 640,000 or so distinct CDR3 sequences, 5.5% to 6.5% of them seen only once. The sequencing sample was made of naive T cells sorted from blood. Source of these receptors: a man aged 18 to 29 in good health. CDR3s include the opening cysteine and the closing phenylalanine or tryptophan. D genes are given only for firm matches. The size entry is marked missing in some rows and otherwise reads once, few, many or a size class.

>TRBJ2-3|.|few|TRBV6-2/TRBV6-3
CASSYGGLIDTQYF
TGTGCCAGCAGTTACGGGGGGTTGATAGATACGCAGTATTTT
>TRBJ2-1|TRBD1|few|TRBV5-5
CASSLFGTGNNNEQFF
TGTGCCAGCAGCTTATTCGGGACAGGGAACAACAATGAGCAGTTCTTC
>TRBJ1-1|.|many|TRBV12-3/TRBV12-4
CASSPTTNTEAFF
TGTGCCAGCAGTCCGACAACGAACACTGAAGCTTTCTTT
>TRBJ1-5|.|many|TRBV12-3/TRBV12-4
CASSPSVLSNQPQHF
TGTGCCAGCAGTCCCTCGGTCCTGAGCAATCAGCCCCAGCATTTT
>TRBJ2-1|.|many|TRBV13
CASTKSTSYNEQFF
TGTGCCAGCACCAAGTCGACATCTTACAATGAGCAGTTCTTC
>TRBJ1-2|.|.|TRBV5-6
CASSLGVDTYGYTF
TGTGCCAGCAGCTTGGGTGTGGATACCTATGGCTACACCTTC
>TRBJ1-2|TRBD1|.|TRBV7-9
CASSDRVYGYTF
TGTGCCAGCAGCGACAGGGTTTATGGCTACACCTTC
>TRBJ2-2|.|many|TRBV6-2/TRBV6-3
CASSFRITGELFF
TGTGCCAGCAGTTTCAGGATCACCGGGGAGCTGTTTTTT
>TRBJ2-1|TRBD1|many|TRBV5-1
CASSPTGVYEQFF
TGCGCCAGCAGTCCCACAGGGGTGTACGAGCAGTTCTTC
>TRBJ2-7|TRBD1|many|TRBV4-3
CASSQEGGQGYEQYF
TGCGCCAGCAGCCAAGAAGGGGGACAGGGCTACGAGCAGTACTTC
>TRBJ1-5|.|few|TRBV6-1
CASSERNWDQPQHF
TGTGCCAGCAGTGAGAGGAACTGGGATCAGCCCCAGCATTTT
>TRBJ2-7|.|many|TRBV4-2
CASSQDRGRGYEQYF
TGTGCCAGCAGCCAAGATCGAGGGAGAGGGTACGAGCAGTACTTC
>TRBJ2-3|TRBD2|many|TRBV6-1
CASRTSGSPSDTQYF
TGTGCCAGCAGAACTAGCGGGAGCCCCTCAGATACGCAGTATTTT
>TRBJ2-3|TRBD2|many|TRBV10-3
CAISASGGTDTQYF
TGTGCCATCTCGGCTAGCGGGGGCACAGATACGCAGTATTTT
>TRBJ1-2|TRBD1|many|TRBV29-1
CSVEDRGSGYTF
TGCAGCGTTGAGGACAGGGGTTCGGGCTACACCTTC
>TRBJ1-1|.|.|TRBV5-6
CASSLAGQGYTEAFF
TGTGCCAGCAGCTTGGCCGGTCAAGGGTACACTGAAGCTTTCTTT
>TRBJ2-5|.|few|TRBV21-1
CASSNRDSPQEAQYF
TGTGCCAGCAGCAACCGGGACAGCCCCCAAGAGGCCCAGTACTTC
>TRBJ1-2|TRBD1|few|TRBV25-1
CASSEQGAGTGENYGYTF
TGTGCCAGCAGTGAACAAGGCGCCGGGACAGGGGAGAACTATGGCTACACCTTC
>TRBJ1-4|.|many|TRBV12-3/TRBV12-4
CASSFSRTERNEKLFF
TGTGCCAGCAGTTTTTCAAGGACTGAACGTAATGAAAAACTGTTTTTT
>TRBJ1-1|TRBD1|many|TRBV20-1
CSARVRGTEAFF
TGCAGTGCTAGAGTCAGGGGGACTGAAGCTTTCTTT
>TRBJ2-3|TRBD1|many|TRBV29-1
CSVAPQGASSDTQYF
TGCAGCGTGGCCCCTCAGGGGGCTTCTTCAGATACGCAGTATTTT
>TRBJ2-1|.|few|TRBV18
CASSPNRQSYNEQFF
TGTGCCAGCTCACCGAACCGACAGAGCTACAATGAGCAGTTCTTC
>TRBJ2-1|.|few|TRBV27
CASSFNHREQFF
TGTGCCAGCAGTTTTAACCATCGGGAGCAGTTCTTC
>TRBJ2-1|TRBD1|.|TRBV9
CASSARGLPTNNEQFF
TGTGCCAGCAGCGCTAGGGGGCTACCCACCAACAATGAGCAGTTCTTC
>TRBJ2-1|.|many|TRBV4-2
CASSQPGLSSYNEQFF
TGTGCCAGCAGCCAACCCGGACTTAGCTCCTACAATGAGCAGTTCTTC
>TRBJ2-4|.|.|TRBV5-1
CASSLVGPLAKNIQYF
TGCGCCAGCAGCTTGGTCGGGCCACTAGCCAAAAACATTCAGTACTTC
>TRBJ1-3|.|many|TRBV7-8
CASSLGTDGNTIYF
TGTGCCAGCAGCTTGGGGACGGACGGAAACACCATATATTTT
>TRBJ2-1|.|many|TRBV29-1
CSVDVLEQFF
TGCAGCGTTGACGTTCTTGAGCAGTTCTTC
>TRBJ2-1|TRBD2|few|TRBV18
CASSPRELGGNEQFF
TGTGCCAGCTCACCGCGGGAGTTGGGAGGCAATGAGCAGTTCTTC
>TRBJ1-4|.|few|TRBV28
CASRTGLREKLFF
TGTGCCAGCAGGACGGGACTGCGAGAAAAACTGTTTTTT
>TRBJ2-1|.|few|TRBV11-2
CASSPSAAYYNEQFF
TGTGCCAGCAGCCCCTCCGCGGCTTATTACAATGAGCAGTTCTTC
>TRBJ2-2|.|many|TRBV20-1
CSASNLRETGELFF
TGCAGTGCTAGTAATCTCAGGGAGACCGGGGAGCTGTTTTTT
>TRBJ2-7|.|.|TRBV5-1
CASSWRQEQYF
TGCGCCAGCAGCTGGAGGCAGGAGCAGTACTTC
>TRBJ1-6|.|many|TRBV15
CATSTRNSPLHF
TGTGCCACCAGCACCCGCAATTCACCCCTCCACTTT
>TRBJ2-1|.|few|TRBV7-9
CASSLVSGGPFF
TGTGCCAGCAGCTTAGTCTCGGGGGGCCCGTTCTTC
>TRBJ2-5|.|few|TRBV4-1
CASSQPGRGQETQYF
TGCGCCAGCAGCCAGCCAGGCAGGGGTCAAGAGACCCAGTACTTC
>TRBJ2-2|.|.|TRBV6-2/TRBV6-3
CASSYEGTNTGELFF
TGTGCCAGCAGTTACGAGGGAACTAACACCGGGGAGCTGTTTTTT
>TRBJ2-7|TRBD2|.|TRBV2
CASYLPTSGKKYEQYF
TGTGCCAGCTATCTTCCTACTAGCGGGAAAAAATACGAGCAGTACTTC
>TRBJ2-3|.|.|TRBV2
CASKGRPDTQYF
TGTGCCAGCAAGGGTCGTCCAGATACGCAGTATTTT
>TRBJ2-1|.|.|TRBV6-5
CASSARSGEQFF
TGTGCCAGCTCCGCTAGGTCCGGTGAGCAGTTCTTC
>TRBJ2-3|.|many|TRBV12-3/TRBV12-4
CASTFSNTQYF
TGTGCCAGCACTTTCTCCAATACGCAGTATTTT
>TRBJ2-3|TRBD1|many|TRBV6-5
CASSSGTGPTDTQYF
TGTGCCAGCAGTTCCGGGACAGGGCCCACAGATACGCAGTATTTT
>TRBJ1-3|.|many|TRBV12-3/TRBV12-4
CASSLGRYGAIYF
TGTGCCAGCAGTCTCGGACGGTACGGGGCCATATATTTT
>TRBJ1-3|.|.|TRBV4-2
CASSQGDSSGNTIYF
TGTGCCAGCAGCCAAGGGGATAGCTCTGGAAACACCATATATTTT
>TRBJ1-2|TRBD1|many|TRBV12-3/TRBV12-4
CASRVQGARLGGYTF
TGTGCCAGCAGGGTACAGGGGGCACGGTTGGGCGGCTACACCTTC
>TRBJ2-1|.|few|TRBV5-1
CASSLGGHSGNEQFF
TGCGCCAGCAGCTTGGGGGGGCACTCGGGCAATGAGCAGTTCTTC
>TRBJ2-1|.|few|TRBV20-1
CSASRGGQYNEQFF
TGCAGTGCCTCACGGGGGGGACAGTACAATGAGCAGTTCTTC
>TRBJ2-4|.|.|TRBV7-9
CASSPNFHENIQYF
TGTGCCAGCAGCCCGAACTTTCATGAAAACATTCAGTACTTC
>TRBJ1-5|.|.|TRBV27
CASREHYGNQPQHF
TGTGCCAGCAGGGAGCATTATGGGAATCAGCCCCAGCATTTT
>TRBJ1-1|.|many|TRBV7-2
CASSLRISPTEAFF
TGTGCCAGCAGCTTACGAATTTCACCGACTGAAGCTTTCTTT
>TRBJ2-3|TRBD2|many|TRBV6-5
CASSYYGGMTDTQYF
TGTGCCAGCAGTTACTACGGGGGGATGACAGATACGCAGTATTTT